A selection of T cell receptor beta chains follows, all from one sample in a study of blood T cell repertoires in COVID-19. TCRdb's copy holds only in-frame clones and misses some; the assay was immunoSEQ multiplex PCR. This sample has about 60,000 clones, with 90% found just once. Sequenced: peripheral blood. These receptors were taken from a human donor with active COVID-19. The donor label of this sample is uncertain. Both conserved end residues are part of each CDR3. The order of the fields is V gene, D gene, J gene, CDR3 DNA, CDR3 protein. D genes are given only for firm matches.

V: TRBV3-1/TRBV3-2
D: TRBD2
J: TRBJ2-5
DNA: TGTGCCAGCAGCCATATAGCGGGAGAAGAGACCCAGTACTTC
CDR3: CASSHIAGEETQYF

V: TRBV5-8
D: TRBD1
J: TRBJ2-1
DNA: TGTGCCAGCAGCTTGGAAAAGGTTTTACGGACAGGGGTCTTCAATGAGCAGTTCTTC
CDR3: CASSLEKVLRTGVFNEQFF

V: TRBV4-2
D: TRBD1
J: TRBJ2-7
DNA: TGTGCCAGCAGCCGTGACAGGGGCGCTCCCTTGAACGAGCAGTACTTC
CDR3: CASSRDRGAPLNEQYF

V: TRBV28
D: NA
J: TRBJ2-2
DNA: TGTGCCAGCAGTCTTTCGGGACTGGCTACCGGGGAGCTGTTTTTT
CDR3: CASSLSGLATGELFF

V: TRBV6-4
D: NA
J: TRBJ1-2
DNA: TGTGCCAGCAGTGACTCGCTTTTACAGTATGGCTACACCTTC
CDR3: CASSDSLLQYGYTF

V: TRBV13
D: TRBD1
J: TRBJ2-6
DNA: TGTGCCAGCAGCTCCACAGGGGCCGGGGCCAACGTCCTGACTTTC
CDR3: CASSSTGAGANVLTF

V: TRBV5-1
D: TRBD1
J: TRBJ2-7
DNA: TGCGCCAGCAGCTTGCGCCCCGGGGACAGGGGGGCCTACGAGCAGTACTTC
CDR3: CASSLRPGDRGAYEQYF

V: TRBV9
D: TRBD1
J: TRBJ1-6
DNA: TGTGCCAGCAGCGTAGAATCGGACAGGGTAACCCTCCACTTT
CDR3: CASSVESDRVTLHF

V: TRBV5-5
D: NA
J: TRBJ1-5
DNA: TGTGCCAGCAGCTGGGCAGGGGATAGCAATCAGCCCCAGCATTTT
CDR3: CASSWAGDSNQPQHF

V: TRBV5-4
D: TRBD1
J: TRBJ1-2
DNA: TGTGCCAGCAGCTTTGCTGGGACAGGGCACTTCTATGGCTACACCTTC
CDR3: CASSFAGTGHFYGYTF

V: TRBV5-8
D: NA
J: TRBJ2-7
DNA: TGTGCCAGCAGCTTGCAGGGCTTCGAGCAGTACTTC
CDR3: CASSLQGFEQYF